Following are 9 T cell receptor beta chains from one sample sequenced in a study of blood T cell repertoires in COVID-19. TCRdb keeps only in-frame clones here, not all; method: immunoSEQ multiplex PCR. This table has more than 25,000 clones, roughly 87% appearing once. The specimen was peripheral blood. The receptors originated from a man between 65 and 79 years old with active or convalescent COVID-19.

The DNA of the CDR3 is TGTGCCAGCAGCTTGGAACAGGGGGCCCACGAGCAGTACTTC. This translates into CASSLEQGAHEQYF. The chain uses TRBV5-4 and TRBJ2-7, with TRBD1 matching 9 bases. Germline assignment: CDR1 SGHNT and CDR2 YYREEE (reference sequence). The CDR3 spans 14 residues. Trimming at V came to 0 bases and at J to 5 bases, leaving 3 bases not matched to a gene.

The chain is built from TRBV6-5 and TRBJ1-2, with TRBD1 matching 10 bases. The CDR3 loop spans 14 amino acids. Unmatched junction bases numbered 4, after V lost 5 bases and J lost 4 bases. The V gene's germline CDR1 is MNHEY and CDR2 SVGAGI. The CDR3 loop reads CASSRGQGSYGYTF. CDR3 coding DNA: TGTGCCAGCAGTAGGGGACAGGGGAGCTATGGCTACACCTTC.

V and J are TRBV29-1 and TRBJ2-7; D is unclear. Germline CDR1 is SQVTM and CDR2 is ANQGSEA. The V end lost 6 bases, the J end lost 0 bases, and 9 bases lay between the germline ends. This CDR3 spans 12 amino acids. CDR3 protein: CSVSLSSYEQYF. CDR3 nucleotides: TGCAGCGTGTCCCTAAGCTCCTACGAGCAGTACTTC.

This clone was recorded once. This chain joins TRBV7-2 and TRBJ1-5; 8 positions match TRBD1. Germline CDR1 SGHTA, CDR2 FQGNSA. The CDR3 contains 16 residues. Unmatched junction bases numbered 4, after V lost 1 base and J lost 2 bases. CDR3 protein: CASSLEGTGGNQPQHF. CDR3 nucleotides: TGTGCCAGCAGCTTAGAAGGGACAGGAGGCAATCAGCCCCAGCATTTT.

The chain couples TRBV5-1 to TRBJ2-7, with TRBD1 matching 7 bases. Germline lookup yields CDR1 SGHRS and CDR2 YFSETQ. V lost 5 bases, J lost 5 bases, and 7 bases stayed unmatched. This CDR3 region has 13 residues. The CDR3 loop is CASSRTGTNEQYF. The DNA of the CDR3 is TGCGCCAGCAGTCGGACAGGTACCAACGAGCAGTACTTC.

V is TRBV27 and J is TRBJ1-2, with 9 bases identical to TRBD1. This CDR3 contains 15 residues. Germline V gene data show CDR1 as MNHEY and CDR2 as SMNVEV (reference sequence). The ends lost 4 bases at V and 9 bases at J; junction bases unmatched: 12. CDR3 loop: CASSYPGQGIDSYTF. CDR3 sequence (DNA): TGTGCCAGCAGTTATCCGGGACAGGGAATAGATAGCTACACCTTC.

The chain has TRBV5-1 and TRBJ2-7; TRBD1 is a possible D gene (6 bases). V was cut by 2 bases and J by 1 base, with 10 bases left in between. The CDR3 has 14 residues. Germline CDR1 SGHRS, CDR2 YFSETQ. CDR3 region: CASSFRDTSYEQYF. The CDR3 DNA reads TGCGCCAGCAGCTTCCGGGACACGTCCTACGAGCAGTACTTC.

This clone is a singleton in its sample. This chain connects TRBV11-3 to TRBJ2-1, with D possibly TRBD1 on 5 matching bases. Trimming removed 1 base at V and 0 bases at J, with 13 bases between. The CDR3 length is 17 residues. Looked up from germline, CDR1 is SGHNT and CDR2 is YENEEA. The CDR3 spells CASSLAAGLFSYNEQFF. DNA of the CDR3: TGTGCCAGCAGCTTAGCGGCAGGGTTGTTCTCCTACAATGAGCAGTTCTTC.

The chain is built from TRBV28 and TRBJ1-5; TRBD1 might be the D (5 bases). The CDR3 has 14 residues. V was cut by 3 bases and J by 5 bases, with 11 bases left in between. Germline CDR1 is MDHEN and CDR2 is SYDVKM. As DNA, the CDR3 is TGTGCCAGCAGTTTGGTGGCGGGGGATCAGCCCCAGCATTTT. This codes for CASSLVAGDQPQHF.